What follows are 24 T cell receptor beta chains derived from one specimen sequenced in a study of Ad26.COV2.S vaccination and SARS-CoV-2 variants. The table came from immunoSEQ multiplex PCR; TCRdb's copy has only in-frame clones and leaves some out. The data hold 85,000 to 120,000 clones, with around 80% observed a single time. This specimen was peripheral blood, taken after recovery from COVID-19. Receptors originate from a human donor who had recovered from COVID-19.

The chain couples TRBV2 to TRBJ1-1; the match to TRBD1 covers 7 bases. Germline CDR1 SNHLY, CDR2 FYNNEI. The CDR3 spans 14 residues. J gave up 7 bases and V 2 bases, and 7 bases lay outside the gene matches. CDR3 sequence reads: CASSESPQGDEAFF. The DNA of the CDR3 is TGTGCCAGCAGTGAAAGCCCCCAGGGGGATGAAGCTTTCTTT.

CDR3 protein: CASSYRTGETQYF. The CDR3 nucleotides read TGTGCCAGCAGCTACCGGACAGGAGAGACCCAGTACTTC. The gene calls are TRBV7-3 and TRBJ2-5; 7 bases agree with TRBD1. Germline V CDR1 and CDR2: SGHTA, FQGTGA. V was pared by 4 bases and J by 4 bases, with 3 bases of the junction left unmatched. This CDR3 contains 13 residues. Together with reference TRBV7-3 and TRBJ2-5, the CDR3 gives the full variable domain: GAGVSQTPSNKVTEKGKYVELRCDPISGHTALYWYRQSLGQGPEFLIYFQGTGAADDSGLPNDRFFAVRPEGSVSTLKIQRTERGDSAVYLCASSYRTGETQYFGPGTRLLVL.

The chain couples TRBV5-1 to TRBJ1-1, with 7 bases lining up with TRBD1. J lost 1 base, V lost 0 bases, and 15 bases had no gene match. From germline, CDR1 is SGHRS and CDR2 YFSETQ. The CDR3 totals 19 residues. The CDR3 nucleotides are TGCGCCAGCAGCTTGGCCTTGAGGACCACAGGGGCGGGGAACACTGAAGCTTTCTTT. This sequence encodes CASSLALRTTGAGNTEAFF.

V and J are TRBV10-3 and TRBJ2-7, with TRBD1 identical over 8 bases. Unmatched junction bases numbered 8, after V lost 5 bases and J lost 5 bases. The CDR3 has 14 residues. Germline V gene sequence: CDR1 ENHRY, CDR2 SYGVKD. CDR3 in DNA: TGTGCCATCAGTCAGGACAGGGACGGAAACGAGCAGTACTTC. Its translation: CAISQDRDGNEQYF.

CDR3 coding DNA: TGTGCCAGTAGTGCAGGGGACGGGGAGCTGTTTTTT. Translation: CASSAGDGELFF. V and J are TRBV19 and TRBJ2-2, with D perhaps matching TRBD1 (6 bases). The CDR3 extends over 12 amino acids. Germline assignment: CDR1 LNHDA and CDR2 SQIVND (reference sequence). Trimming stripped 5 bases from V and 7 bases from J, with 8 bases between.

The sample holds one count of this clone. The chain links TRBV5-1 to TRBJ2-1, with TRBD1 matching over 8 bases. J gave up 7 bases and V 0 bases, and 6 bases lay outside the gene matches. CDR3 length: 15 residues. Germline V CDR1 and CDR2: SGHRS, YFSETQ. CDR3 residues: CASSLGQGAFNEQFF. The CDR3 DNA reads as TGCGCCAGCAGCTTGGGCCAGGGGGCTTTTAATGAGCAGTTCTTC.

The CDR3 loop reads CASRLQGPNTEAFF. CDR3 in DNA: TGTGCCAGCAGACTGCAGGGCCCCAACACTGAAGCTTTCTTT. The chain carries TRBV2 and TRBJ1-1, with D perhaps TRBD1 (5 bases). V was cut by 6 bases and J by 2 bases, with 13 bases left in between. The CDR3 covers 14 residues. Germline loops: CDR1 SNHLY, CDR2 FYNNEI.

The V and J genes are TRBV6-5 and TRBJ2-7, with 10 bases that match TRBD1. CDR1 and CDR2 from the germline V gene are MNHEY and SVGAGI. The CDR3 runs 13 residues. The J segment lost 7 bases and the V segment lost 7 bases, leaving 7 bases of the junction unmatched. CDR3 in amino acids: CASTRQGAREQYF. CDR3 nucleotides: TGTGCCAGCACTAGACAGGGGGCTCGGGAGCAGTACTTC.

The chain joins TRBV27 to TRBJ2-7; D remains ambiguous. Trimming cost V 6 bases and J 5 bases, with 20 bases left between them. CDR1 MNHEY and CDR2 SMNVEV come from the germline V gene (reference sequence). CDR3 length: 15 residues. The CDR3 sequence is CASSRRRTDQNEQYF. The DNA for the CDR3 is TGTGCCAGCAGCCGTCGACGGACCGACCAGAACGAGCAGTACTTC.

This chain connects TRBV6-4 to TRBJ2-5; D is uncertain. Germline lookup yields CDR1 MRHNA and CDR2 SNTAGT. The CDR3 extends over 13 amino acids. Trimming stripped 5 bases from V and 5 bases from J, with 12 bases between. The CDR3 DNA follows: TGTGCCAGCAGTATTGAGATGGGGGAGACCCAGTACTTC. Amino acid sequence: CASSIEMGETQYF.

The chain is built from TRBV5-5 and TRBJ1-2; a weak D match, TRBD1 (6 bases). CDR1 SGHKS and CDR2 YYEKEE come from the germline V gene (reference sequence). The CDR3 spans 15 residues. V gave up 0 bases and J gave up 5 bases, with 14 bases separating them. CDR3 DNA: TGTGCCAGCAGCTTGGTGTTGGGGGCGGAGTATGGCTACACCTTC. Translation: CASSLVLGAEYGYTF.

This rearrangement joins TRBV5-4 to TRBJ1-2; D ambiguous. Germline values: CDR1 SGHNT, CDR2 YYREEE (reference sequence). V lost 4 bases and J 0 bases, leaving 16 bases between the germline ends. The CDR3 totals 16 residues. CDR3 region: CASSLILVNANYGYTF. In DNA form, the CDR3 reads TGTGCCAGCAGCCTTATCTTGGTGAACGCTAACTATGGCTACACCTTC.

The gene calls are TRBV5-5 and TRBJ1-2; possibly TRBD1 for D (5 bases). The CDR3 runs to 15 residues. The germline V gene encodes CDR1 SGHKS and CDR2 YYEKEE (reference sequence). V was cut by 0 bases and J by 5 bases, with 14 bases left in between. The CDR3 DNA reads as TGTGCCAGCAGCTTGGCCCTAGGGGAAGCTTATGGCTACACCTTC. Residues: CASSLALGEAYGYTF.

The rearrangement uses TRBV25-1 and TRBJ1-1, with 8 bases matching TRBD1. The CDR3 loop spans 13 amino acids. CDR1 is MGHDK and CDR2 is SYGVNS in the germline V gene. With V trimmed by 4 bases and J by 5 bases, 3 bases remained unmatched. CDR3 coding DNA: TGTGCCAGCAGTGGACAGGGGTCGACTGAAGCTTTCTTT. This gives the protein CASSGQGSTEAFF. The complete variable domain, with remaining parts taken from reference TRBV25-1 and TRBJ1-1, reads EADIYQTPRYLVIGTGKKITLECSQTMGHDKMYWYQQDPGMELHLIHYSYGVNSTEKGDLSSESTVSRIRTEHFPLTLESARPSHTSQYLCASSGQGSTEAFFGQGTRLTVV.

The chain employs TRBV4-3 and TRBJ1-2, with TRBD1 matching over 8 bases. Germline V lookup: CDR1 LGHNA, CDR2 YSLEER. This CDR3 has 15 residues. V shed 1 base and J 5 bases; nucleotides not matched to a gene: 6. Here the CDR3 DNA reads TGCGCCAGCAGCCAAGCCTTACAGGGGGATTATGGCTACACCTTC. Translating gives CASSQALQGDYGYTF.

This chain connects TRBV29-1 to TRBJ2-7; TRBD1 agrees at 10 bases. After removal of 4 bases from V and 5 bases from J, the junction contained 5 bases not matched to a gene. CDR1 is SQVTM, CDR2 ANQGSEA, per germline. The CDR3 loop spans 13 amino acids. Here the CDR3 reads CSVGRTGGNEQYF. The CDR3, as DNA: TGCAGCGTTGGTAGGACAGGGGGTAACGAGCAGTACTTC.

The count of this clone is one. V usage is TRBV11-3 and J usage is TRBJ2-1; tentative D call: TRBD1 (6 bases). Germline CDR1 reads SGHNT; CDR2 reads YENEEA. The CDR3 loop spans 14 amino acids. V was trimmed by 6 bases and J by 0 bases, leaving 9 bases between them. DNA of the CDR3: TGTGCCAGCAGTTCGGACAGCTCCTACAATGAGCAGTTCTTC. Its protein product is CASSSDSSYNEQFF. Variable domain in full (rest from reference TRBV11-3 and TRBJ2-1): EAGVVQSPRYKIIEKKQPVAFWCNPISGHNTLYWYLQNLGQGPELLIRYENEEAVDDSQLPKDRFSAERLKGVDSTLKIQPAELGDSAVYLCASSSDSSYNEQFFGPGTRLTVL.

Ten or more counts support this clone. The V gene is TRBV28, the J gene TRBJ2-3, with 7 nucleotides matching TRBD1. Germline V gene sequence: CDR1 MDHEN, CDR2 SYDVKM. Unmatched junction bases numbered 21, after V lost 3 bases and J lost 3 bases. This CDR3 comprises 20 residues. In DNA form, the CDR3 reads TGTGCCAGCAGTTTTCTCGGCTTCGGGACAGTCCTTAGCAGGACAGATACGCAGTATTTT. Its protein is CASSFLGFGTVLSRTDTQYF.

This clone was seen once. The J gene is TRBJ1-2, the V gene TRBV30, with 7 bases that match TRBD1. Trimming cost V 2 bases and J 2 bases; bases outside gene matches: 8. Germline assignment: CDR1 GTSNPN and CDR2 SVGIG (reference sequence). This CDR3 region has 15 residues. Here the CDR3 DNA reads TGTGCCTGGAGTATTCTGGACAGGCCCAACTATGGCTACACCTTC. Translating it yields CAWSILDRPNYGYTF.

The chain has TRBV5-1 and TRBJ1-2, with D possibly being TRBD1 (5 bases). CDR1 SGHRS and CDR2 YFSETQ come from the germline V gene. The CDR3 covers 14 residues. The V end was cut by 3 bases, the J end by 0 bases, with 9 bases between. CDR3 nucleotide sequence: TGCGCCAGCAGCTACCGGGGGTCTAACTATGGCTACACCTTC. As protein: CASSYRGSNYGYTF.

This clone was seen only once. The rearrangement uses TRBV5-6 and TRBJ1-5, with TRBD1 as a possible D gene (5 bases). The CDR3 consists of 18 residues. Looked up from germline, CDR1 is SGHDT and CDR2 is YYEEEE. V shed 4 bases and J shed 0 bases, with 20 bases lying between them. This chain's CDR3 is CASSTQRDLRNSNQPQHF. The CDR3 DNA reads as TGTGCCAGCAGCACCCAACGGGACCTTCGGAATAGCAATCAGCCCCAGCATTTT.

This clone was detected only a few times. The chain links TRBV10-3 to TRBJ1-3, with a possible D match to TRBD1 (5 bases). Trimming stripped 4 bases from V and 3 bases from J, with 13 bases between. This CDR3 comprises 15 residues. Germline assignment: CDR1 ENHRY and CDR2 SYGVKD. The CDR3 reads CAISGQGEGGNTIYF. CDR3 sequence (DNA): TGTGCCATCAGTGGGCAGGGTGAGGGTGGAAACACCATATATTTT.

The chain combines TRBV27 with TRBJ1-3; D is unclear. Germline assignment: CDR1 MNHEY and CDR2 SMNVEV (reference sequence). This CDR3 spans 13 amino acids. CDR3 residues: CPDLLDSGNTIYF. The CDR3 DNA follows: TGTCCTGACTTACTCGACTCTGGAAACACCATATATTTT.

CDR3 in DNA: TGTGCCAGCAGCGTCGACAGGTACTCCTACGAGCAGTACTTC. It yields the protein CASSVDRYSYEQYF. The rearrangement links TRBV7-2 to TRBJ2-7, with D maybe TRBD1 (6 bases). V was pared by 5 bases and J by 0 bases, with 11 bases between. The germline gives CDR1 SGHTA, CDR2 FQGNSA. The CDR3 runs to 14 residues.